The rows below give T cell receptor beta chains drawn from one sample of a study of OX40 agonist ivuxolimab in advanced cancers. This table comes from immunoSEQ multiplex PCR, and its TCRdb copy is limited to in-frame clones, with some not included. In the table there are over 55,000 clones, 75% to 85% of which are singletons. The starting material was CD4+ or CD8+ T cells sorted from blood, obtained in a trial of the OX40 agonist ivuxolimab. The receptors shown here come from an adult with an advanced solid tumor such as melanoma, head and neck, liver or kidney cancer. CDR3s include the opening cysteine and the closing phenylalanine or tryptophan. A D gene is named only where the DNA matches it firmly. A clone size is listed for some rows: how often the clone was seen (once, few, many), or a class if it is expanded.

V gene	J gene	clone size	D gene	CDR3 DNA	CDR3 protein
TRBV28	TRBJ2-3	.	.	TGTGCCAGCTCTTCTACCCCGGGTGCCACAGATACGCAGTATTTT	CASSSTPGATDTQYF
TRBV6-1	TRBJ2-7	.	TRBD2	TGTGCCAGCAGTGATGGGGCGGGAGGGCTGTACGAGCAGTACTTC	CASSDGAGGLYEQYF
TRBV4-3	TRBJ2-3	once	TRBD2	TGCGCCAGCAGCCAAGAACCCTCGAGAGTAGCGGGAGGGCCCCCGATGACAGATACGCAGTATTTT	CASSQEPSRVAGGPPMTDTQYF
TRBV11-2	TRBJ2-1	.	.	TGTGCCAGCAGCTTTTCCAGGGCCAATGAGCAGTTCTTC	CASSFSRANEQFF
TRBV5-1	TRBJ2-1	.	TRBD1	TGCGCCAGCAGCCCGGGACAGGGGTTGAATGAGCAGTTCTTC	CASSPGQGLNEQFF
TRBV4-3	TRBJ2-1	.	.	TGCGCCAGCAGCCAAGATAGGAGCGGGCGGATAACCAATGAGCAGTTCTTC	CASSQDRSGRITNEQFF
TRBV4-1	TRBJ1-4	.	TRBD1	TGCGCCAGCAGCCCCGGGGACAGAGCCCGAGGGACTAATGAAAAACTGTTTTTT	CASSPGDRARGTNEKLFF
TRBV4-1	TRBJ1-1	.	.	TGCGCCAGCAGCCAAAACACTGAAGCTTTCTTT	CASSQNTEAFF
TRBV21-1	TRBJ1-6	.	.	TGTGCCAGCAAGGAGGACAGGGGATTTCAGACACCCCTCCACTTT	CASKEDRGFQTPLHF
TRBV10-3	TRBJ2-5	.	TRBD2	TGTGCCATCAGGACTAGCGGGGGGAACCAAGAGACCCAGTACTTC	CAIRTSGGNQETQYF
TRBV6-5	TRBJ1-1	.	TRBD1	TGTGCCAGCAGTCCCGAGACAGGGGGCACTGAAGCTTTCTTT	CASSPETGGTEAFF
TRBV7-2	TRBJ2-2	.	TRBD1	TGTGCCAGCAGCCAGATAGGGGGCTACGGGGAGCTGTTTTTT	CASSQIGGYGELFF
TRBV28	TRBJ2-7	.	TRBD2	TGTGCCAGCACCGGGACTAGCGGGGGCTCCTACGAGCAGTACTTC	CASTGTSGGSYEQYF
TRBV9	TRBJ2-3	few	.	TGTGCCAGCAGCGTAGGATTTAACACAGATACGCAGTATTTT	CASSVGFNTDTQYF
TRBV2	TRBJ2-3	.	TRBD2	TGTGCCAGCACATCGTCGGGCGGGAGGGCCTGGACAGATACGCAGTATTTT	CASTSSGGRAWTDTQYF
TRBV9	TRBJ2-3	.	.	TGTGCCAGCAACTTCAAACCAGGGTTCGGGGAGACGGATACGCAGTATTTT	CASNFKPGFGETDTQYF
TRBV18	TRBJ1-1	.	.	TGTGCCAGCTCACCAAGGCGACCGAACACTGAAGCTTTCTTT	CASSPRRPNTEAFF
TRBV4-3	TRBJ2-7	.	TRBD1	TGCGCCAGCAGCCAAGATTCCTGGACAGGGGATATCTACGAGCAGTACTTC	CASSQDSWTGDIYEQYF
TRBV28	TRBJ1-2	.	.	TGTGCCAGCATCTTGAGGGGGTCGGGCTATGGCTACACCTTC	CASILRGSGYGYTF
TRBV10-3	TRBJ1-1	once	.	TGTGCCATCAGTGACCAACTTAGGACAGCGAGGACTGAAGCTTTCTTT	CAISDQLRTARTEAFF
TRBV6-6	TRBJ2-5	.	.	TGTGCCAGCAGGGGGATGACTAGTCAACAAGAGACCCAGTACTTC	CASRGMTSQQETQYF
TRBV2	TRBJ2-7	.	TRBD2	TGTGCCAGCATGGGATTAGCGGGAGTAGGGGCCTACGAGCAGTACTTC	CASMGLAGVGAYEQYF
TRBV4-1	TRBJ1-3	.	.	TGCGCCAGCGGCGGAGTAGCTGGAAACACCATATATTTT	CASGGVAGNTIYF
TRBV7-8	TRBJ2-5	once	TRBD2	TGTGCCAGCAGCTTAGGGCGGGGGGCGGAGACCCAGTACTTC	CASSLGRGAETQYF
TRBV6-1	TRBJ1-1	.	.	TGTGCCAGCAGTGAAACCGTTGTAGGGCAGGGCACTGAAGCTTTCTTT	CASSETVVGQGTEAFF
TRBV2	TRBJ1-1	.	.	TGTGCCAGCAGTGATGTGTGGGGAGCTTTCTTT	CASSDVWGAFF
TRBV28	TRBJ1-3	.	.	TGTGCCAGCAGGTCCGGGACACTGTCTGGAAACACCATATATTTT	CASRSGTLSGNTIYF
TRBV4-1	TRBJ1-1	.	TRBD1	TGCGCCAGCAGCCAAGATACCGCAGGGGGTAGCACTGAAGCTTTCTTT	CASSQDTAGGSTEAFF
TRBV7-9	TRBJ2-5	once	.	TGTGCCAGCAGCTTACGGGTTACTCCACAAGAGACCCAGTACTTC	CASSLRVTPQETQYF
TRBV6-5	TRBJ1-3	.	.	TGTGCCAGCAGTCAACAGGACGGTAAAAACACCATATATTTT	CASSQQDGKNTIYF
TRBV7-9	TRBJ1-6	few	.	TGTGCCAGCAGCTTAAATTCGGATTCACCCCTCCACTTT	CASSLNSDSPLHF
TRBV5-1	TRBJ1-5	.	.	TGCGCCAGCAGCTTCCAGGGAGGACAGCCCCAGCATTTT	CASSFQGGQPQHF
TRBV5-6	TRBJ1-1	.	.	TGTGCCAGCAGCTCGCAGGGCCGGGGCACTGAAGCTTTCTTT	CASSSQGRGTEAFF